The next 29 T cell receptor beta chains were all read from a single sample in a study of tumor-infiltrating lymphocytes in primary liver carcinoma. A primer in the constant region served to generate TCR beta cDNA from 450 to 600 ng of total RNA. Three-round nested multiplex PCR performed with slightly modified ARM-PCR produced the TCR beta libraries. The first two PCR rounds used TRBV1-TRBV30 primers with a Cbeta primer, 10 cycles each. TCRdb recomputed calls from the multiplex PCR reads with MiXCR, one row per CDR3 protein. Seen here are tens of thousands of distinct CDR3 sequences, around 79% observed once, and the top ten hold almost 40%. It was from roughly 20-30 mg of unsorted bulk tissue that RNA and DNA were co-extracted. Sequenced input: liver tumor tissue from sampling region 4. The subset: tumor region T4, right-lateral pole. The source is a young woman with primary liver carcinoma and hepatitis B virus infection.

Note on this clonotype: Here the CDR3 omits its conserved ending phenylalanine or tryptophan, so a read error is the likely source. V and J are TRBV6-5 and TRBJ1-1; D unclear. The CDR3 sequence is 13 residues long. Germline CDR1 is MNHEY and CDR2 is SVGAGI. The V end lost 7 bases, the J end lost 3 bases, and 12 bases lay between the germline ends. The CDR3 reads CASTEGTHTEAFI. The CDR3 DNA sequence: TGTGCCAGCACTGAGGGAACCCACACTGAAGCTTTCATT.

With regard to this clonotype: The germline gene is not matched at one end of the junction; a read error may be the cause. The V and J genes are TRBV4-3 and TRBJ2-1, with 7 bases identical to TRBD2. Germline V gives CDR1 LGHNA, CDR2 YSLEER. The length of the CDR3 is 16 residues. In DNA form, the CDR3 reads TGCGACAGTAGCCAAGATTGGGACTACGCCTACAATGAGCAGTTTTTC. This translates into CDSSQDWDYAYNEQFF.

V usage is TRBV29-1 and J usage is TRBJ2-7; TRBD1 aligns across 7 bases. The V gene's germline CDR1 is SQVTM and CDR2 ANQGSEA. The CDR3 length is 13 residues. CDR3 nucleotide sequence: TGCAGTGTAAGACAGGGTTCATTTTACGAGCAGTACTTC. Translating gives CSVRQGSFYEQYF.

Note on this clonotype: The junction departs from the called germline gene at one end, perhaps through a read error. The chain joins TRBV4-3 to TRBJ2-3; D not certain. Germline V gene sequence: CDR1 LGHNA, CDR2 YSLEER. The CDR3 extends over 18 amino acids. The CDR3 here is CASRQPVRLGDPDDMQYF. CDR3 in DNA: TGCGCCAGCAGGCAGCCGGTCAGGCTGGGTGATCCCGATGATATGCAGTATTTC.

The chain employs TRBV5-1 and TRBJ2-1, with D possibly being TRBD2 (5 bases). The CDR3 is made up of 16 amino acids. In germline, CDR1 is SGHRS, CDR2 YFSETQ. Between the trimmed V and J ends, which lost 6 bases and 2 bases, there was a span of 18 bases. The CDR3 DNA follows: TGCGCCAGCACCACGTCCCTAGACTATCCCTACAATGAGCAGTTCTTC. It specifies CASTTSLDYPYNEQFF.

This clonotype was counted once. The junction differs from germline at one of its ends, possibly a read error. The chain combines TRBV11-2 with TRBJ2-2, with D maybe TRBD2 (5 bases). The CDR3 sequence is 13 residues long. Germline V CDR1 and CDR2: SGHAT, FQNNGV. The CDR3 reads CVSSLDRTGELFF. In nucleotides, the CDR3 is TGTGTCAGCAGCTTAGATAGGACTGGGGAACTGTTTTTT.

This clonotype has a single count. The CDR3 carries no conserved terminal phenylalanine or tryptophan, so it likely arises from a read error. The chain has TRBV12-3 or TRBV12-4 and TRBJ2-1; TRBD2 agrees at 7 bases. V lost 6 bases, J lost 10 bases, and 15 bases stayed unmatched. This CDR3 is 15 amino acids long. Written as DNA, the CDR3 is TGTGCCAGCAGGACCAGGACTAGTGGGGGATTAGAGCAGTTCTAC. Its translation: CASRTRTSGGLEQFY.

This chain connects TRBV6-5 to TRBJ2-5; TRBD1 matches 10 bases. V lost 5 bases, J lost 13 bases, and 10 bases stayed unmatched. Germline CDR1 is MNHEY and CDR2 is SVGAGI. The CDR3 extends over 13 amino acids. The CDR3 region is CASSTDRGPTRYF. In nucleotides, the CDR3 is TGTGCCAGCAGTACCGACAGGGGGCCGACCAGGTACTTC.

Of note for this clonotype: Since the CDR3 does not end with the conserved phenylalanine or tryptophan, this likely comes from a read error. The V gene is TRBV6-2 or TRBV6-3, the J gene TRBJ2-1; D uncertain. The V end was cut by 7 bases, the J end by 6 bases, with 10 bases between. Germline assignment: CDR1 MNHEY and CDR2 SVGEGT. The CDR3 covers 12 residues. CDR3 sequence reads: CASKGKGNEQFH. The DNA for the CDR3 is TGTGCCAGCAAGGGCAAGGGCAATGAGCAGTTCCAC.

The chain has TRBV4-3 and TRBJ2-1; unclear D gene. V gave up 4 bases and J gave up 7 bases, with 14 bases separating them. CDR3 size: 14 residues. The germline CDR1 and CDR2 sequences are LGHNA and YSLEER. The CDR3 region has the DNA TGCGCCAGCAGCCTCACAGAGTTGTTGAATGAGCAGTTCTTC. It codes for CASSLTELLNEQFF.

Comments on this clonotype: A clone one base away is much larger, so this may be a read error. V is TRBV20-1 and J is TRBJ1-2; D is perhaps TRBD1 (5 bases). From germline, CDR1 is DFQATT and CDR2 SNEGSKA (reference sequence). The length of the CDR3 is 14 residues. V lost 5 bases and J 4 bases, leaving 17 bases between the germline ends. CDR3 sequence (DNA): TGCAGTGCTGTCCGGGACCGTCGCCTCTATGGCTACACCTTC. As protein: CSAVRDRRLYGYTF.

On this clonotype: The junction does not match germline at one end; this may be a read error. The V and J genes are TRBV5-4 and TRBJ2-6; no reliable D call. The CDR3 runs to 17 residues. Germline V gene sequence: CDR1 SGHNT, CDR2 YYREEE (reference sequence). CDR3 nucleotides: TGTGCTAGCAGCTTATCAAAAGGAAGTGGTGGGGACAACGTCCTGACTTTC. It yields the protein CASSLSKGSGGDNVLTF.

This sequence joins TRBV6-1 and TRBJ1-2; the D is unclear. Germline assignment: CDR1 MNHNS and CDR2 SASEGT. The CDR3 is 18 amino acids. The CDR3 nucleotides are TGTGCTAACAGTGAACGGTTCCTGGTCCTTAGATCCAACTATGGCTACACCTTC. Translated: CANSERFLVLRSNYGYTF.

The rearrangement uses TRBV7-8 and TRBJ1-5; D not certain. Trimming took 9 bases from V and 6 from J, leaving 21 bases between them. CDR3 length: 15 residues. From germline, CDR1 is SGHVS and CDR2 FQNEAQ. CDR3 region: CARSLTAQVGQPQHF. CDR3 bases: TGTGCCAGGAGCCTTACGGCCCAGGTCGGTCAGCCCCAGCATTTT.

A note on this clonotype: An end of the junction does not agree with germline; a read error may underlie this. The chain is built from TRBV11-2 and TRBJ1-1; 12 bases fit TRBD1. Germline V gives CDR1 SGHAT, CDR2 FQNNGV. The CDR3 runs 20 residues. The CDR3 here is CASSVRDRGRKRRSNTVAFF. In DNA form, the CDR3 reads TGTGCCAGCAGCGTTCGGGACAGGGGGCGGAAGAGGCGGAGTAACACTGTAGCTTTCTTT.

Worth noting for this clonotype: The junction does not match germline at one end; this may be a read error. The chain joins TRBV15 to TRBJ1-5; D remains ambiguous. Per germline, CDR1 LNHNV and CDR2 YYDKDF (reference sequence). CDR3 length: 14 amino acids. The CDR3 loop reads CATSTSYSNQSQHF. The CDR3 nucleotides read TGTGCCACCAGCACCAGTTACAGCAATCAGTCCCAGCATTTT.

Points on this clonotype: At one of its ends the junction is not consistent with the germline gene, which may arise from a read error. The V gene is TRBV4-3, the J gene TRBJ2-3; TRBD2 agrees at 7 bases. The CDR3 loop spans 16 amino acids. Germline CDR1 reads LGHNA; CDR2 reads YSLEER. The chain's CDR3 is CASSQFTGGRVDTQYF. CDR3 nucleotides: TGCGCCAGCAGCCAGTTTACTGGCGGGAGAGTAGATACACAGTATTTT.

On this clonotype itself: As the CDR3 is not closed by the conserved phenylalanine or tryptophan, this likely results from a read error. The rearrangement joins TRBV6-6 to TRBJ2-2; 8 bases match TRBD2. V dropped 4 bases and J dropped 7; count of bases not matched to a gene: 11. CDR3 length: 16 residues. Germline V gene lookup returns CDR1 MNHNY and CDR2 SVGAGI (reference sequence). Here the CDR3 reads CASSSGLVGARGELFL. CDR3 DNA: TGTGCCAGCAGTTCGGGACTAGTGGGAGCCCGCGGGGAGCTGTTTCTT.

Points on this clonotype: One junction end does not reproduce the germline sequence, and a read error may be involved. The CDR3 DNA sequence: TGTGTCAGCAGCAGGGTTATGGCGAGAGTGCCCGGGGAGCTGTTTTTT. Translated: CVSSRVMARVPGELFF. The chain is built from TRBV11-1 and TRBJ2-2; D might be TRBD1 (5 bases). This CDR3 region has 16 residues. Germline V gene data show CDR1 as SGHAT and CDR2 as FQDESV (reference sequence). Full variable domain (outside the CDR3, taken from reference TRBV11-1 and TRBJ2-2): EAEVAQSPRYKITEKSQAVAFWCDPISGHATLYWYRQILGQGPELLVQFQDESVVDDSQLPKDRFSAERLKGVDSTLKIQPAELGDSAMYLCVSSRVMARVPGELFFGEGSRLTVL.

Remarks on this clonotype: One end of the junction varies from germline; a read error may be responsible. The CDR3 coding sequence is TGTACCAGCAGTAGAGAGTCCACAGATACGCAGTATTTT. It codes for CTSSRESTDTQYF. The chain recombines TRBV11-1 with TRBJ2-3, with D unclear. The CDR3 sequence is 13 residues long. Germline values: CDR1 SGHAT, CDR2 FQDESV (reference sequence).

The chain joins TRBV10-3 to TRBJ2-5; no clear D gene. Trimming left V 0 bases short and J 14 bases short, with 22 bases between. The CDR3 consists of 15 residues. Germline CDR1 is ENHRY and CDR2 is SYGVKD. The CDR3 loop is CAISESVTRQETLYF. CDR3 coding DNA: TGTGCCATCAGTGAGTCGGTTACCAGGCAAGAGACCCTATACTTC.

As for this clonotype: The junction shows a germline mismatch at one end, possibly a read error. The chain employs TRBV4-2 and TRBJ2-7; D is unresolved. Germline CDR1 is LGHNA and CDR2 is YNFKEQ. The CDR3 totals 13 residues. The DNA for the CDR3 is TGTGCCAGTAGCCAACTTAGTAACTACGAGCAGTGCTTC. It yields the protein CASSQLSNYEQCF.

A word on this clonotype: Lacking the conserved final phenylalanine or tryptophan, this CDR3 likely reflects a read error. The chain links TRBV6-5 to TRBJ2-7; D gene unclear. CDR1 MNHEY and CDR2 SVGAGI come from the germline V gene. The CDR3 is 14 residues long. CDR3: CGSSLLQMRNEQYL. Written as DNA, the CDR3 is TGTGGCAGCAGCCTCTTACAGATGAGGAACGAGCAGTACTTA.

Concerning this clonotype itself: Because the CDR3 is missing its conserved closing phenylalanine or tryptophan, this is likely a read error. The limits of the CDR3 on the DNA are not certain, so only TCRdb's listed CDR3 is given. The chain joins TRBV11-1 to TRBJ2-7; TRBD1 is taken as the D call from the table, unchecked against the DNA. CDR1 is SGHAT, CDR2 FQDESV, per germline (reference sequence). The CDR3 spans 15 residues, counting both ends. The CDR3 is CASSPRDARFYEQYC.

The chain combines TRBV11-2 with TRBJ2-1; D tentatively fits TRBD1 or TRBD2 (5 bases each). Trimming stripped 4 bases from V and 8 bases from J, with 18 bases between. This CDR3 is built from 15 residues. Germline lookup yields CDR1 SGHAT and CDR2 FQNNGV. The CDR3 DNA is TGTGCCAGCAGCTATATAGGACGGGGCGATGATGAGCAGTTCTTC. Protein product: CASSYIGRGDDEQFF. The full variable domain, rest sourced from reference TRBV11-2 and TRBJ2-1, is EAGVAQSPRYKIIEKRQSVAFWCNPISGHATLYWYQQILGQGPKLLIQFQNNGVVDDSQLPKDRFSAERLKGVDSTLKIQPAKLEDSAVYLCASSYIGRGDDEQFFGPGTRLTVL.

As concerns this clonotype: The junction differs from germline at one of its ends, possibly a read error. CDR3 sequence (DNA): TGTGCCAGCAATGGACTATCCGGAACTTCACCCTTCCACTTT. Amino acids: CASNGLSGTSPFHF. The J gene is TRBJ1-6, the V gene TRBV28, with D uncertain. The CDR3 covers 14 residues. Germline values: CDR1 MDHEN, CDR2 SYDVKM.

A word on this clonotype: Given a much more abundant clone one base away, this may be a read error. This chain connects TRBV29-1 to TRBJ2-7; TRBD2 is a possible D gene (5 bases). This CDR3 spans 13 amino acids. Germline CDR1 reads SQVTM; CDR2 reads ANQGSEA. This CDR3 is CSVGGRSSCEQYF. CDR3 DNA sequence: TGTAGCGTAGGTGGCCGGTCCTCCTGCGAGCAGTACTTC.

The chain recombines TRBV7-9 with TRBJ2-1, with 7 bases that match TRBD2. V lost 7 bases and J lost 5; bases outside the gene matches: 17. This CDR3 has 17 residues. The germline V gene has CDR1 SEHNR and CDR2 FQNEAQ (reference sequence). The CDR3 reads CASKNPTGTTRHNEQFF. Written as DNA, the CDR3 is TGTGCCAGCAAGAACCCGACCGGGACTACAAGACACAATGAGCAGTTCTTC. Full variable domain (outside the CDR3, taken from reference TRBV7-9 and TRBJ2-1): DTGVSQNPRHKITKRGQNVTFRCDPISEHNRLYWYRQTLGQGPEFLTYFQNEAQLEKSRLLSDRFSAERPKGSFSTLEIQRTEQGDSAMYLCASKNPTGTTRHNEQFFGPGTRLTVL.

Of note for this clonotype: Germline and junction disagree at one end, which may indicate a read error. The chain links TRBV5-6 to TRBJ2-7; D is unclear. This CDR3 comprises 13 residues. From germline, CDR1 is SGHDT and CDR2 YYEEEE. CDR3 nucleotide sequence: TGTCCCAGCAGCTTAGGGATAGGGCTATCGCAGTACTTC. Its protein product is CPSSLGIGLSQYF.